The 26 T cell receptor beta chains presented below share a single source sample, sequenced in a study of blood T cell repertoires in COVID-19. Libraries were prepared by immunoSEQ multiplex PCR; TCRdb keeps only in-frame clonotypes and omits some of them. Of about 53,000 clones listed, more than 80% were seen once; the top ten hold around 2.7%. Sequencing was carried out using peripheral blood. The receptors come from a man aged 80 or over with acute or convalescent COVID-19.

V usage is TRBV24-1 and J usage is TRBJ2-3; TRBD2 agrees at 14 bases. The CDR3 length is 16 residues. The germline V gene has CDR1 KGHDR and CDR2 SFDVKD. Unmatched junction bases numbered 5, after V lost 3 bases and J lost 7 bases. In DNA form, the CDR3 reads TGTGCCACCAGTGATGGGGGACTAGCGGGGGCCCATACGCAGTATTTT. Protein: CATSDGGLAGAHTQYF.

The rearrangement uses TRBV14 and TRBJ2-2, with a tentative D call TRBD2 (6 bases). Looked up from germline, CDR1 is SGHDN and CDR2 is FVKESK. V lost 1 base to trimming and J lost 3 bases, with 12 bases between them. The CDR3 spans 16 residues. The CDR3 DNA sequence: TGTGCCAGCAGCCAAGTTGGAGGGATAGACACCGGGGAGCTGTTTTTT. Translation gives CASSQVGGIDTGELFF. Drawing the rest from reference TRBV14 and TRBJ2-2, the complete variable domain is EAGVTQFPSHSVIEKGQTVTLRCDPISGHDNLYWYRRVMGKEIKFLLHFVKESKQDESGMPNNRFLAERTGGTYSTLKVQPAELEDSGVYFCASSQVGGIDTGELFFGEGSRLTVL.

The genes are TRBV24-1 and TRBJ2-5; possibly TRBD1 for D (6 bases). The CDR3 covers 15 residues. V was trimmed by 4 bases and J by 1 base, leaving 12 bases between them. The germline V gene has CDR1 KGHDR and CDR2 SFDVKD. CDR3 in amino acids: CATSDAGTPQETQYF. The CDR3 DNA is TGTGCCACCAGTGACGCCGGGACACCCCAAGAGACCCAGTACTTC.

The chain couples TRBV14 to TRBJ2-7; 11 bases fit TRBD2. The CDR3 runs 15 residues. V dropped 3 bases and J dropped 4; count of bases not matched to a gene: 5. CDR1 and CDR2 from the germline V gene are SGHDN and FVKESK. CDR3 DNA: TGTGCCAGCAGCCAGCCGGGACTAGCGGATTACGAGCAGTACTTC. It codes for CASSQPGLADYEQYF.

The chain recombines TRBV30 with TRBJ2-2, with TRBD1 identical over 8 bases. The junction had 7 bases not matched to a gene; V was cut back by 1 base and J by 3 bases. Germline lookup yields CDR1 GTSNPN and CDR2 SVGIG (reference sequence). The CDR3 runs to 16 residues. Written as DNA, the CDR3 is TGTGCCTGGAGTGCGACCGGGACAGGTCACACCGGGGAGCTGTTTTTT. Its protein is CAWSATGTGHTGELFF. The whole variable domain, filled in from reference TRBV30 and TRBJ2-2, reads SQTIHQWPATLVQPVGSPLSLECTVEGTSNPNLYWYRQAAGRGLQLLFYSVGIGQISSEVPQNLSASRPQDRQFILSSKKLLLSDSGFYLCAWSATGTGHTGELFFGEGSRLTVL.

This chain connects TRBV6-2 or TRBV6-3 to TRBJ2-1; D perhaps matches TRBD2 (5 bases). With 4 bases removed from V and 2 bases from J, the gap between germline ends came to 12 bases. The CDR3 contains 15 residues. Germline CDR1 MNHEY, CDR2 SVGEGT. The CDR3 here is CASSFGRGPYNEQFF. In nucleotides, the CDR3 is TGTGCCAGCAGTTTCGGACGGGGTCCCTACAATGAGCAGTTCTTC.

V is TRBV6-1 and J is TRBJ2-3, with D perhaps TRBD1 (5 bases). Germline V gene lookup returns CDR1 MNHNS and CDR2 SASEGT. CDR3 length: 12 amino acids. V was pared by 1 base and J by 8 bases, with 7 bases between. The CDR3 loop reads CASSEVRGTQYF. CDR3 coding DNA: TGTGCCAGCAGTGAAGTAAGGGGTACGCAGTATTTT.

This chain links TRBV5-1 with TRBJ1-3; 7 positions agree with TRBD1. CDR1 and CDR2 from the germline V gene are SGHRS and YFSETQ. V gave up 3 bases and J gave up 0 bases; unmatched junction bases: 18. CDR3 length: 20 amino acids. The CDR3 DNA sequence: TGCGCCAGCAGCTCAGTCCTCCCGGGACAGAGACTAAGCTCTGGAAACACCATATATTTT. Its protein is CASSSVLPGQRLSSGNTIYF.

V gene TRBV18 combines with J gene TRBJ2-7, with D possibly matching TRBD1 (6 bases). V shed 2 bases and J shed 7 bases, with 15 bases lying between them. Germline lookup yields CDR1 KGHSH and CDR2 LQKENI. The CDR3 is 14 amino acids. In nucleotides, the CDR3 is TGTGCCAGCTCACCATCCGACAGGTACGGAGAGCAGTACTTC. Amino acids: CASSPSDRYGEQYF. Full variable domain (remainder filled in from reference TRBV18 and TRBJ2-7): NAGVMQNPRHLVRRRGQEARLRCSPMKGHSHVYWYRQLPEEGLKFMVYLQKENIIDESGMPKERFSAEFPKEGPSILRIQQVVRGDSAAYFCASSPSDRYGEQYFGPGTRLTVT.

In this sample, this clone turned up once. V usage is TRBV5-1 and J usage is TRBJ1-1, with TRBD1 identical over 7 bases. J lost 2 bases, V lost 7 bases, and 8 bases had no gene match. Germline V CDR1 and CDR2: SGHRS, YFSETQ. This CDR3 spans 14 amino acids. In DNA, the CDR3 is TGCGCCAGCGCCGTGGCAGGGGGTAACACTGAAGCTTTCTTT. Its protein is CASAVAGGNTEAFF.

This rearrangement joins TRBV27 to TRBJ2-3, with D possibly TRBD2 on 6 matching bases. The CDR3 is 16 amino acids. V lost 4 bases, J lost 2 bases, and 16 bases lay in between. CDR1 is MNHEY and CDR2 is SMNVEV in the germline V gene (reference sequence). The CDR3 sequence is CASSSLLRGYTDTQYF. The CDR3 nucleotides are TGTGCCAGCAGTTCGCTACTTCGGGGGTACACAGATACGCAGTATTTT.

This chain connects TRBV6-1 to TRBJ1-1, with D maybe TRBD1 (5 bases). The CDR3 is 13 residues long. Trimming shortened V by 1 base and J by 10 bases, and 13 bases separated the two germline ends. The germline V gene has CDR1 MNHNS and CDR2 SASEGT. CDR3 bases: TGTGCCAGCAGTGAAGGTGGGCAGGGAGGAGCTTTCTTT. It codes for CASSEGGQGGAFF.

This clone was detected a few times. This chain links TRBV10-3 with TRBJ1-1; the D gene is possibly TRBD1 (5 bases). The CDR3 length is 14 residues. V was pared by 4 bases and J by 10 bases, with 19 bases between. Germline V gives CDR1 ENHRY, CDR2 SYGVKD. The CDR3 coding sequence is TGTGCCATCAGTGGTTCGGTAGGGGAGGGGTTAGCTTTCTTT. Its protein product is CAISGSVGEGLAFF.

The chain employs TRBV3-1 (or the pseudogene TRBV3-2) and TRBJ2-2, with TRBD1 identical over 10 bases. This CDR3 is 19 amino acids long. Germline lookup yields CDR1 LGHDT and CDR2 YNNKEL (reference sequence). Trimming cost V 1 base and J 7 bases; bases outside gene matches: 15. CDR3 coding DNA: TGTGCCAGCAGCCAAGGTGACAGGGGGCTTCTTTCAGGTGGCGGGGAGCTGTTTTTT. It specifies CASSQGDRGLLSGGGELFF.

This chain joins TRBV4-2 and TRBJ2-2; weak D call: TRBD1 (5 bases). Germline values: CDR1 LGHNA, CDR2 YNFKEQ. CDR3 length: 17 residues. V was clipped by 0 bases and J by 4 bases, with 15 bases between them. The DNA for the CDR3 is TGTGCCAGCAGCCAAGAGGTCACGACAGACAGCACCGGGGAGCTGTTTTTT. Translating gives CASSQEVTTDSTGELFF.

The rearrangement links TRBV7-9 to TRBJ2-7; 8 nucleotides match TRBD2. Germline CDR1 SEHNR, CDR2 FQNEAQ (reference sequence). Losses at the gene ends were 3 bases for V and 3 bases for J; bases not matched to a gene: 4. This CDR3 contains 14 residues. The CDR3 here is CASSFNGGVYEQYF. CDR3 DNA: TGTGCCAGCAGCTTCAACGGGGGGGTCTACGAGCAGTACTTC.

This rearrangement joins TRBV7-9 to TRBJ2-3; 10 bases align to TRBD1. Per germline, CDR1 SEHNR and CDR2 FQNEAQ (reference sequence). Germline trimming cut 5 bases from V and 1 base from J; bases unmatched to any gene: 6. The CDR3 loop spans 16 amino acids. CDR3 DNA: TGTGCCAGCAGCAAAGGGACAGGGGTTCGCACAGATACGCAGTATTTT. Its translation: CASSKGTGVRTDTQYF.

The genes are TRBV3-1 (or the pseudogene TRBV3-2) and TRBJ2-3, with D unresolved. Trimming took off 4 bases at V and 2 bases at J, with 10 bases between the two ends. Germline CDR1 LGHDT, CDR2 YNNKEL (reference sequence). The CDR3 runs 14 residues. The CDR3 DNA reads as TGTGCCAGCAGCCCTTCGACTGTCACAGATACGCAGTATTTT. Amino acid sequence: CASSPSTVTDTQYF.

This clone showed up just a few times. The V call is TRBV6-1, the J call TRBJ1-1; D is ambiguous. The CDR3 extends over 16 amino acids. Germline values: CDR1 MNHNS, CDR2 SASEGT. Trimming took off 1 base at V and 8 bases at J, with 20 bases between the two ends. The CDR3 coding sequence is TGTGCCAGCAGTGAAGTCCCCGCCCCTTCCACTGTAGAAGCTTTCTTT. It specifies CASSEVPAPSTVEAFF.

The chain employs TRBV10-2 and TRBJ2-7, with a possible D match to TRBD1 (7 bases). Germline loops: CDR1 WSHSY, CDR2 SAAADI. The V and J ends lost 7 bases and 6 bases respectively, with 22 bases between them. This CDR3 has 15 residues. CDR3 in amino acids: CASTGGGTSFSEQYF. CDR3 bases: TGCGCCAGCACAGGGGGTGGGACTTCCTTCAGCGAGCAGTACTTC.

V and J are TRBV19 and TRBJ2-3, with no clear D. This CDR3 is 14 amino acids long. Trimming stripped 7 bases from V and 2 bases from J, with 13 bases between. CDR1 and CDR2 (germline): LNHDA, SQIVND (reference sequence). This CDR3 reads CASTNGGFTDTQYF. CDR3 DNA sequence: TGTGCCAGTACCAATGGCGGATTCACAGATACGCAGTATTTT.

The V and J genes are TRBV12-5 and TRBJ1-1; D is possibly TRBD1 (6 bases). The V end was cut by 5 bases, the J end by 0 bases, with 10 bases between. The CDR3 consists of 14 residues. Germline lookup yields CDR1 LGHNT and CDR2 FRNRAP. This CDR3 is CASGPGALNTEAFF. The CDR3 nucleotides read TGTGCTAGTGGTCCAGGGGCACTGAACACTGAAGCTTTCTTT.

The V call is TRBV27, the J call TRBJ2-1, with TRBD1 identical over 8 bases. After removal of 5 bases from V and 3 bases from J, the junction contained 3 bases not matched to a gene. The V gene's germline CDR1 is MNHEY and CDR2 SMNVEV (reference sequence). This CDR3 is built from 14 residues. The CDR3 spells CASSKGQGYNEQFF. The CDR3 DNA reads TGTGCCAGCAGTAAAGGACAGGGCTACAATGAGCAGTTCTTC.

This clone was seen only a few times. This rearrangement joins TRBV29-1 to TRBJ1-2; TRBD1 aligns across 7 bases. The length of the CDR3 is 14 residues. The V segment lost 4 bases and the J segment 7 bases; nucleotides outside the gene matches: 12. Germline values: CDR1 SQVTM, CDR2 ANQGSEA. The CDR3: CSVGETGSLSGYTF. CDR3 nucleotide sequence: TGCAGCGTTGGGGAGACAGGGTCCCTCTCTGGCTACACCTTC.

Here the CDR3 DNA reads TGTGCCAGCTCACCGCTCCCGGGACAGGGGATGTATGGCTACACCTTC. It encodes CASSPLPGQGMYGYTF. The chain is built from TRBV18 and TRBJ1-2; TRBD1 agrees at 10 bases. Germline trimming cut 3 bases from V and 5 bases from J; bases unmatched to any gene: 9. The CDR3 has 16 residues. From germline, CDR1 is KGHSH and CDR2 LQKENI. The full variable domain, completed using reference TRBV18 and TRBJ1-2, is NAGVMQNPRHLVRRRGQEARLRCSPMKGHSHVYWYRQLPEEGLKFMVYLQKENIIDESGMPKERFSAEFPKEGPSILRIQQVVRGDSAAYFCASSPLPGQGMYGYTFGSGTRLTVV.

J is TRBJ2-3 and V is TRBV6-2 or TRBV6-3, with 13 nucleotides matching TRBD2. The CDR3 spans 19 residues. With 0 bases clipped from V and 6 bases from J, the junction kept 12 bases outside the gene matches. Germline V gene data show CDR1 as MNHEY and CDR2 as SVGEGT. CDR3 coding DNA: TGTGCCAGCAGTTACTCGAGGACTAGCGGGGGTACACACTGGGATACGCAGTATTTT. Its protein product is CASSYSRTSGGTHWDTQYF.